Listed below are T cell receptor beta chains from one sample, sequenced in a study of blood T cell repertoires in COVID-19. Libraries were prepared by immunoSEQ multiplex PCR; TCRdb keeps only in-frame clonotypes and omits some of them. The sample lists 300,000 to 350,000 clones, more than 70% seen once, with approximately 1.6% in the top ten. The source material was peripheral blood. These TCRs come from a woman in her twenties or thirties with COVID-19, enrolled during active disease. The CDR3 runs from the conserved cysteine through the conserved F or W. D genes are given only for firm matches. Clone size appears in some rows only: once, few, many, or a class for an expanded clone.

d_gene,abundance,v_gene,j_gene,CDR3aa,CDR3nt
TRBD1,-,TRBV6-5,TRBJ1-2,CASKTGGEGYTF,TGTGCCAGCAAGACAGGGGGTGAGGGCTACACCTTC
TRBD1,once,TRBV6-5,TRBJ1-5,CASSPSPTGAQPQHF,TGTGCCAGCAGCCCGAGCCCAACAGGGGCACAGCCCCAGCATTTT
TRBD1,-,TRBV10-3,TRBJ1-1,CAISEGQGNTEAFF,TGTGCCATCAGTGAGGGACAGGGCAACACTGAAGCTTTCTTT
-,-,TRBV7-9,TRBJ1-2,CASSLVLEPTYGYTF,TGTGCCAGCAGCTTAGTGTTAGAGCCAACCTATGGCTACACCTTC
TRBD1,-,TRBV7-9,TRBJ2-6,CASNDRGDGANVLTF,TGTGCCAGCAACGACAGGGGTGATGGGGCCAACGTCCTGACTTTC
TRBD1,-,TRBV11-2,TRBJ2-1,CASTARQGVPNEQFF,TGTGCCAGCACCGCCAGACAGGGGGTCCCCAATGAGCAGTTCTTC
-,-,TRBV21-1,TRBJ1-6,CASIRTGGNSPLHF,TGTGCCAGCATCAGGACAGGGGGGAATTCACCCCTCCACTTT
TRBD1,-,TRBV2,TRBJ1-5,CASSWTGLSNQPQHF,TGTGCCAGCAGTTGGACAGGGTTAAGCAATCAGCCCCAGCATTTT
-,-,TRBV7-8,TRBJ1-5,CASSFFGRGGYSNQPQHF,TGTGCCAGCAGCTTCTTTGGCAGGGGCGGTTATAGCAATCAGCCCCAGCATTTT
TRBD1,-,TRBV6-5,TRBJ2-2,CASSRQDRRTGELFF,TGTGCCAGCAGCCGACAGGACAGGCGCACCGGGGAGCTGTTTTTT
TRBD2,-,TRBV18,TRBJ2-5,CASSQTSGEETQYF,TGTGCCAGCTCGCAAACTAGCGGGGAAGAGACCCAGTACTTC
TRBD2,-,TRBV2,TRBJ2-7,CASSGRSGGVSYEQYF,TGTGCCAGCAGTGGCCGGAGCGGGGGGGTCTCCTACGAGCAGTACTTC
-,-,TRBV6-6,TRBJ2-7,CASSPDNYEQYF,TGTGCCAGCAGTCCGGACAACTACGAGCAGTACTTC
-,-,TRBV19,TRBJ1-1,CASRPRLRDTEAFF,TGTGCCAGCCGACCAAGGCTTCGGGACACTGAAGCTTTCTTT
TRBD1,-,TRBV27,TRBJ1-5,CASSVTGVYSNQPQHF,TGTGCCAGCAGTGTGACAGGGGTGTATAGCAATCAGCCCCAGCATTTT
-,-,TRBV28,TRBJ2-3,CASSLGGTTQYF,TGTGCCAGCAGCTTAGGAGGTACTACGCAGTATTTT
TRBD1,-,TRBV18,TRBJ1-1,CASSGRDSEAFF,TGTGCCAGCTCCGGGAGGGACAGTGAAGCTTTCTTT
-,once,TRBV30,TRBJ2-1,CAWSGLTLGEQFF,TGTGCCTGGAGTGGACTGACCCTCGGTGAGCAGTTCTTC
TRBD2,-,TRBV4-1,TRBJ2-5,CASSPTSGGQQETQYF,TGCGCCAGCAGCCCTACTAGCGGGGGGCAACAAGAGACCCAGTACTTC
-,once,TRBV28,TRBJ1-5,CASSLDRNQPQHF,TGTGCCAGCAGTTTAGACAGGAATCAGCCCCAGCATTTT
-,-,TRBV4-1,TRBJ1-2,CASSQDEGRRRYGYTF,TGCGCCAGCAGCCAAGACGAAGGGAGAAGAAGGTATGGCTACACCTTC
-,few,TRBV3-1/TRBV3-2,TRBJ2-1,CASTPYSYNEQFF,TGTGCCAGCACCCCGTACTCCTACAATGAGCAGTTCTTC
TRBD1,-,TRBV29-1,TRBJ2-7,CRPRDRGGYEQYF,TGCAGACCCCGGGACAGGGGGGGCTACGAGCAGTACTTC
TRBD1,-,TRBV5-8,TRBJ1-3,CASSVGTGEGNTIYF,TGTGCCAGCAGCGTGGGGACAGGGGAAGGAAACACCATATATTTT
-,-,TRBV7-8,TRBJ1-4,CASARQPLNEKLFF,TGTGCCAGCGCCCGACAGCCACTTAATGAAAAACTGTTTTTT
TRBD1,-,TRBV14,TRBJ1-2,CASSEGGAANYGYTF,TGTGCCAGCAGCGAAGGGGGCGCGGCTAACTATGGCTACACCTTC
-,-,TRBV11-2,TRBJ1-1,CASSLVRARAGNTEAFF,TGTGCCAGCAGCTTAGTCCGGGCTCGCGCGGGGAACACTGAAGCTTTCTTT
-,-,TRBV7-2,TRBJ1-2,CASSFGPYGGNGYTF,TGTGCCAGCAGCTTCGGACCTTATGGGGGGAATGGCTACACCTTC
TRBD1,-,TRBV6-1,TRBJ1-2,CASSDHDRGTYGYTF,TGTGCCAGCAGTGACCACGACAGGGGTACTTATGGCTACACCTTC
TRBD1,few,TRBV4-1,TRBJ2-2,CASSQVGQAKNGELFF,TGCGCCAGCAGCCAAGTAGGACAGGCAAAGAACGGGGAGCTGTTTTTT
-,-,TRBV5-4,TRBJ2-3,CASSLSLVFTDTQYF,TGTGCCAGCAGCCTCAGTCTTGTGTTCACAGATACGCAGTATTTT
-,-,TRBV24-1,TRBJ1-6,CATSGERPAAYNSPLHF,TGTGCCACCAGTGGGGAGAGACCGGCGGCCTATAATTCACCCCTCCACTTT
-,-,TRBV7-2,TRBJ2-5,CASSLAGLREKETQYF,TGTGCCAGCAGCTTAGCGGGTTTAAGGGAGAAAGAGACCCAGTACTTC
-,-,TRBV6-5,TRBJ1-1,CASSWGGEVHLEAFF,TGTGCCAGCAGCTGGGGGGGGGAAGTCCATCTTGAAGCTTTCTTT
-,-,TRBV21-1,TRBJ1-4,CASSIPRRGATNEKLFF,TGTGCCAGCAGCATACCAAGGCGGGGAGCAACTAATGAAAAACTGTTTTTT
-,-,TRBV19,TRBJ1-4,CASSTTATNEKLFF,TGTGCCAGTAGTACGACAGCAACTAATGAAAAACTGTTTTTT
TRBD1,-,TRBV2,TRBJ1-1,CASSEIGRTGLNTEAFF,TGTGCCAGCAGTGAAATCGGTAGGACAGGATTGAACACTGAAGCTTTCTTT
TRBD2,-,TRBV11-3,TRBJ2-3,CASSLGGGEDTQYF,TGTGCCAGCAGCCTCGGGGGGGGTGAAGATACGCAGTATTTT
-,-,TRBV28,TRBJ1-1,CASSLFRGLEAFF,TGTGCCAGCAGTTTGTTTAGGGGCCTGGAAGCTTTCTTT
-,-,TRBV9,TRBJ1-4,CASSIGQLGIEKLFF,TGTGCCAGCAGCATTGGACAGCTGGGTATTGAAAAACTGTTTTTT
TRBD1,-,TRBV6-2/TRBV6-3,TRBJ2-7,CASSYLQGAYEQYF,TGTGCCAGCAGTTACCTACAGGGGGCCTACGAGCAGTACTTC
-,-,TRBV2,TRBJ1-1,CASGGGVSDTEAFF,TGTGCCAGCGGGGGGGGAGTCAGCGACACTGAAGCTTTCTTT
-,-,TRBV20-1,TRBJ2-1,CSASRGSPQIDEQFF,TGCAGTGCAAGTAGGGGTTCACCGCAGATCGATGAGCAGTTCTTC
-,-,TRBV7-6,TRBJ2-1,CASSLAGEQFF,TGTGCCAGCAGCCTAGCCGGTGAGCAGTTCTTC
TRBD1,-,TRBV2,TRBJ2-5,CASRQGAETQYF,TGTGCCAGCAGACAGGGGGCAGAGACCCAGTACTTC
-,-,TRBV4-1,TRBJ2-1,CASSRNQQGAYNEQFF,TGCGCCAGCAGCCGGAACCAGCAGGGCGCCTACAATGAGCAGTTCTTC
TRBD1,-,TRBV10-2,TRBJ1-5,CASSAPGQAHYSNQPQHF,TGCGCCAGCAGTGCCCCGGGACAGGCGCATTATAGCAATCAGCCCCAGCATTTT
TRBD2,-,TRBV19,TRBJ2-5,CASSPLLRGAIPGETQYF,TGTGCCAGTAGCCCTCTATTGCGGGGGGCCATACCCGGGGAGACCCAGTACTTC
-,-,TRBV4-1,TRBJ1-1,CASSQDQGNTEAFF,TGCGCCAGCAGCCAAGATCAGGGGAACACTGAAGCTTTCTTT
-,-,TRBV5-6,TRBJ1-1,CASSFWSGIASEAFF,TGTGCCAGCAGCTTTTGGTCGGGGATAGCGTCTGAAGCTTTCTTT
TRBD2,-,TRBV11-3,TRBJ2-3,CASSWTSEITDTQYF,TGTGCCAGCAGCTGGACTAGCGAAATCACAGATACGCAGTATTTT
-,-,TRBV5-6,TRBJ1-2,CASSVPGGAGYTF,TGTGCCAGCAGCGTCCCGGGGGGCGCTGGCTACACCTTC
TRBD1,-,TRBV5-1,TRBJ2-5,CASSLVGDRAETQYF,TGCGCCAGCAGCTTGGTGGGGGACAGGGCAGAGACCCAGTACTTC
-,-,TRBV27,TRBJ1-2,CASSLSVGHLNYGYTF,TGTGCCAGCAGTTTATCGGTGGGACACTTAAACTATGGCTACACCTTC
-,-,TRBV6-2/TRBV6-3,TRBJ1-1,CASSLQGNTEAFF,TGTGCCAGCAGTTTACAGGGAAACACTGAAGCTTTCTTT